Included here is one T cell receptor beta chain sequence, with context. CDR1 LNHDA and CDR2 SQIVND come from the germline V gene (reference sequence). The CDR3 sequence is 16 residues long. Trimming stripped 4 bases from V and 1 base from J, with 16 bases between. This sample is drawn from a study of blood T cell repertoires in COVID-19. On the study more broadly: Researchers got acute and convalescent COVID-19 samples from the United States, Italy and Spain. T cells, B-cell-depleted T cells, or PBMCs supplied cDNA or gDNA.

Original analysis: Amplification of reference gene primers was used by the study to estimate nucleated cell counts. The repertoire was sequenced with immunoSEQ multiplex PCR; TCRdb's copy has only in-frame clones and lacks some. The DNA gave D and trimming, while V, J and clone size come from that table. The sample holds 70,000 or so clones, 65% to 85% seen once. This receptor was obtained from a man over 45 with COVID-19, enrolled during active disease. The sequenced material came from peripheral blood. The rearrangement links TRBV19 to TRBJ1-1; TRBD1 might be the D (5 bases). CDR3: CASSTLRGTANTEAFF. CDR3 bases: TGTGCCAGTAGTACACTAAGAGGGACTGCGAACACTGAAGCTTTCTTT.